The T cell receptor (beta chain) under discussion was sequenced for a study of CD8 T cells in ankylosing spondylitis. CDR1 and CDR2 (germline): MGHRA, YSYEKL. Trimming removed 3 bases from V and 2 bases from J; junction bases left unmatched: 17. The CDR3 sequence is 19 residues long. MiXCR, applied by TCRdb to the 5' RACE reads, yields one record per CDR3 protein. The sample has roughly 440,000 distinct CDR3 sequences, roughly 17% seen once. Study results and limitations: Blood from ankylosing spondylitis patients appeared to carry a characteristic roughly 8-variant TCR beta motif.

Only a few counts were recorded for this clonotype. What it binds is unknown. Sequenced: blood, either unsorted or a sorted T cell fraction (not recorded which). This chain links TRBV4-1 with TRBJ2-7, with 9 bases lining up with TRBD1. The origin of this receptor is a male donor with ankylosing spondylitis. CDR3 sequence (DNA): TGCGCCAGCAGCCATCTAGAGGGACAGGGTTATCAGGGGGCCTACGAGCAGTACTTC. Protein sequence: CASSHLEGQGYQGAYEQYF.